This TCR beta chain was retrieved from a study of cytomegalovirus exposure and HLA in healthy donors. This CDR3 is built from 12 residues. V lost 4 bases to trimming and J lost 4 bases, with 8 bases between them. In germline, CDR1 is SGHNT, CDR2 YYREEE (reference sequence). Primers included in the PCR were 60 Vbeta and 13 Jbeta primers. Sequencing used immunoSEQ multiplex PCR; TCRdb keeps in-frame clones, though not all of them. The sample includes under 200,000 clones, almost 85% of them seen just once. This TCR derives from a woman in her forties or fifties in good health and CMV-seronegative. Sequenced: PBMCs. The chain recombines TRBV5-4 with TRBJ1-1; tentative D call: TRBD1 (5 bases). The CDR3 coding sequence is TGTGCCAGCAGCCACCAGGGCACTGAAGCTTTCTTT. It yields the protein CASSHQGTEAFF.